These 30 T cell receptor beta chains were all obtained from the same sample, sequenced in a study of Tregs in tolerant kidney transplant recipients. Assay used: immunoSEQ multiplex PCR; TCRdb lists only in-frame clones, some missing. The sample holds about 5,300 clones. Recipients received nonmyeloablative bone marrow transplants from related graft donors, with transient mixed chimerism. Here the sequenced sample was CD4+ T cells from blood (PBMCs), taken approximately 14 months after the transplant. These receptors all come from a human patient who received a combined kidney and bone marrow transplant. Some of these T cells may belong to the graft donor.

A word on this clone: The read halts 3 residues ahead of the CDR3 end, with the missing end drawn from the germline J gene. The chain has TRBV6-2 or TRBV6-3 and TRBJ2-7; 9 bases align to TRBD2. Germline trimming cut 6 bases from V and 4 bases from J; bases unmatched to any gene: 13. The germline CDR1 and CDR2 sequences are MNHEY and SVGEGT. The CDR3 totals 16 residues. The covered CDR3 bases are TGTGCCAGCAGCCCTCGGGGAGTAGCGGGAGTATACGAG. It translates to CASSPRGVAGVYE. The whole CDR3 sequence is CASSPRGVAGVYEQYF.

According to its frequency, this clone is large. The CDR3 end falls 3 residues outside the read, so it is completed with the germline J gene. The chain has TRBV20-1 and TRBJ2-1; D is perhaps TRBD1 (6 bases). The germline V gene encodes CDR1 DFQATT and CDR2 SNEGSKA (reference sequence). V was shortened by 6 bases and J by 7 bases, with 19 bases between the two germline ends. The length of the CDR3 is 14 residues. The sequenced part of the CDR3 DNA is TGCAGTGCCTACGAATCGCAAAGGGGGAATGAG. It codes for CSAYESQRGNE. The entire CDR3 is CSAYESQRGNEQFF.

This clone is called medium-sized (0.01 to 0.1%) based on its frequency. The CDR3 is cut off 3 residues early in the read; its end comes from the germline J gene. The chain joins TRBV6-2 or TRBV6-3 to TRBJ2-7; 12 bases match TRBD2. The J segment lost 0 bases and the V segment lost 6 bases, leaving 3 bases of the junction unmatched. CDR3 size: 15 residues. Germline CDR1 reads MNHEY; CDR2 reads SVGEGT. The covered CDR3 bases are TGTGCCAGCAGGACTAGCGGGGGAGCCTCCTACGAG. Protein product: CASRTSGGASYE. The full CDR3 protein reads CASRTSGGASYEQYF.

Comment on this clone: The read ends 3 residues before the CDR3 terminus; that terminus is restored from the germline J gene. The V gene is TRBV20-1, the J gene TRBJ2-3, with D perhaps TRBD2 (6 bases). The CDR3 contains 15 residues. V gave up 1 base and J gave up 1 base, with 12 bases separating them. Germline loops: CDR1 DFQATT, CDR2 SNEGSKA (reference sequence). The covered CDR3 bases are TGCAGTGCTAGAGCCGGGACTTTCCGCACAGATACG. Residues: CSARAGTFRTDT. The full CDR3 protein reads CSARAGTFRTDTQYF.

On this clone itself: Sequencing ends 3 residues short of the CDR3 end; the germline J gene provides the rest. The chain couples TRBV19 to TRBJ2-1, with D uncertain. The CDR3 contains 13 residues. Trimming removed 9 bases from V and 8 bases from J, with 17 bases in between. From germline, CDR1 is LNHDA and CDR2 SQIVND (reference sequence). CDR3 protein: CARRSPFQDEQFF. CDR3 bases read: TGTGCCAGGAGGAGTCCCTTTCAGGATGAG.

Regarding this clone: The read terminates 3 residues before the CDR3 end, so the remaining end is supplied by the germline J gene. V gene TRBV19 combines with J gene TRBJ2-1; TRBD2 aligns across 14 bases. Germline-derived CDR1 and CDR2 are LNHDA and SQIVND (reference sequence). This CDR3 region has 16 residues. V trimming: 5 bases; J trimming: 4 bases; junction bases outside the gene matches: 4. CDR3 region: CASSVGLAGEYNEQFF. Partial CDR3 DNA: TGTGCCAGTAGTGTGGGACTAGCGGGGGAATACAATGAG.

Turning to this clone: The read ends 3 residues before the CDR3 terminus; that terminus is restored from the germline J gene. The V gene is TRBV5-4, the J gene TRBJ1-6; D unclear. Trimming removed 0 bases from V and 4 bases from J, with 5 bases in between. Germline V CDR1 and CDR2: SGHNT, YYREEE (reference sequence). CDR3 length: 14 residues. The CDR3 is CASSLGSYNSPLHF. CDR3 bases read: TGTGCCAGCAGCTTGGGCAGTTATAATTCACCC.

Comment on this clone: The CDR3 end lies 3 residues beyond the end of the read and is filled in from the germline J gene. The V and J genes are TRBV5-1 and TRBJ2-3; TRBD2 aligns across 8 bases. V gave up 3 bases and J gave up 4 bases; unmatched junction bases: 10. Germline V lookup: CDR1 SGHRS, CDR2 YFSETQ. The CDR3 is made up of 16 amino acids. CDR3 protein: CASSWTGGARADTQYF. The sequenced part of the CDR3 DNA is TGCGCCAGCAGCTGGACCGGGGGGGCAAGGGCAGATACG.

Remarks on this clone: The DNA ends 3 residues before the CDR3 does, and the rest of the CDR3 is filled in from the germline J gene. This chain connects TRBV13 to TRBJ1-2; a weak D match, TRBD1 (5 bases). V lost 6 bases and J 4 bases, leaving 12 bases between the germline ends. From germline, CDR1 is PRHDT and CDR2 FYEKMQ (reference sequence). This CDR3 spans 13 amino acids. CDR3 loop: CASRRQPPYGYTF. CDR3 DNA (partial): TGTGCCAGCAGGCGACAGCCCCCCTATGGC.

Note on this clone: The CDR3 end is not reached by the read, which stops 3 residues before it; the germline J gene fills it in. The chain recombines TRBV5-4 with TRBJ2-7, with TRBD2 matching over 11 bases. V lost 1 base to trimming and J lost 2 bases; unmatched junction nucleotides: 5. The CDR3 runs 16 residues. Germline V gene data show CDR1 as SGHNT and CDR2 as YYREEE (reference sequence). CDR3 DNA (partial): TGTGCCAGCAGCTTGCTTACGGGACTAGCGGCCTACGAG. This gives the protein CASSLLTGLAAYE. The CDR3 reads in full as CASSLLTGLAAYEQYF.

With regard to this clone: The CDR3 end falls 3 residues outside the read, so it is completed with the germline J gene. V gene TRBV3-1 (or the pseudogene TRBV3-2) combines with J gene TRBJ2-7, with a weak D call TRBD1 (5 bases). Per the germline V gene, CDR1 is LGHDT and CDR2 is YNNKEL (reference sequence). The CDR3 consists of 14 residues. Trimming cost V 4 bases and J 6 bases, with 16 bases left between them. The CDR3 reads CASSRRGRPGEQYF. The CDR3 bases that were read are TGTGCCAGCAGCCGAAGGGGCAGGCCCGGCGAG.

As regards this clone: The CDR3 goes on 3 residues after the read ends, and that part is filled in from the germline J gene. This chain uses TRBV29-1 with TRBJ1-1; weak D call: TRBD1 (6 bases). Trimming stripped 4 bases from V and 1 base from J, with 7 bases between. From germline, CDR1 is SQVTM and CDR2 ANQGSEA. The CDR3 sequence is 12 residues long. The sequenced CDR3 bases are TGCAGCGTTGCAGGGGCGAACACTGAA. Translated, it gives CSVAGANTE. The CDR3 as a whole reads CSVAGANTEAFF.

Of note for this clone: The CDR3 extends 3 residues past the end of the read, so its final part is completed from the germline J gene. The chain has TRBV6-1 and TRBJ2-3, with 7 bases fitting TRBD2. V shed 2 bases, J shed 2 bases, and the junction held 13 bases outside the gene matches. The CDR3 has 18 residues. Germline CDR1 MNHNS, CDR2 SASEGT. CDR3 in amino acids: CASSEYVRGVQPTDTQYF. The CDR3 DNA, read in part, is TGTGCCAGCAGTGAATATGTCCGGGGGGTCCAACCCACAGATACG.

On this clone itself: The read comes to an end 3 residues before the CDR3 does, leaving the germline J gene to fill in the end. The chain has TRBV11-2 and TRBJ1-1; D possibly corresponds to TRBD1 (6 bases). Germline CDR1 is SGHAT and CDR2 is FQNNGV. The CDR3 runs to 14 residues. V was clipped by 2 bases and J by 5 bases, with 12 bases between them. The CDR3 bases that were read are TGTGCCAGCAGCTTAACAGGGAGTGAGACTGAA. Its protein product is CASSLTGSETE. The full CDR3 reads CASSLTGSETEAFF.

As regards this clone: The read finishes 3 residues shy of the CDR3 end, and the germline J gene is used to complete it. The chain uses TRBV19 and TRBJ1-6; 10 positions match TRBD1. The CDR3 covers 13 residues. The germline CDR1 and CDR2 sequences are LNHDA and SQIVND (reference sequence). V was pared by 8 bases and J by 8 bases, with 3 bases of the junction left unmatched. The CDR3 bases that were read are TGTGCCAGTCGAGACAGGGGGCATTCACCC. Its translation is CASRDRGHSP. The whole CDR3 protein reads CASRDRGHSPLHF.

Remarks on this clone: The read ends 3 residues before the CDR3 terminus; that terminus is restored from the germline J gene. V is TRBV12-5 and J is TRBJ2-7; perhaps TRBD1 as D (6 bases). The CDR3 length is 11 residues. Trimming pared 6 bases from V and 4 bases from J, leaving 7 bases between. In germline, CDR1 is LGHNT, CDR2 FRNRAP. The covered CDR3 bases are TGTGCTAGTGGGGGGGCTTACGAG. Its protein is CASGGAYE. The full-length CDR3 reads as CASGGAYEQYF.

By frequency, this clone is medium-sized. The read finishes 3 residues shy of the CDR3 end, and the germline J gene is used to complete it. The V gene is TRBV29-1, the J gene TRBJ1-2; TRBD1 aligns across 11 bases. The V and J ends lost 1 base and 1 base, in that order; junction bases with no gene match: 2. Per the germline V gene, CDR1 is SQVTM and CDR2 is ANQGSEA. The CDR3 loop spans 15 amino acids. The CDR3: CSVEGGTGGNYGYTF. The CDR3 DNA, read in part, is TGCAGCGTTGAAGGGGGGACAGGGGGTAACTATGGC.

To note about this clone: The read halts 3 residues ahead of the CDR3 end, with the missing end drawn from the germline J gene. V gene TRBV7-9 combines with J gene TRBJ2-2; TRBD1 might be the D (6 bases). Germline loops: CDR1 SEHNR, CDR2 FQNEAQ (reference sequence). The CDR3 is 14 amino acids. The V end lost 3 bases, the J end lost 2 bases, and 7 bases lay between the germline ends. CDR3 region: CASSLGQNTGELFF. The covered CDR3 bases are TGTGCCAGCAGCTTGGGACAAAACACCGGGGAG. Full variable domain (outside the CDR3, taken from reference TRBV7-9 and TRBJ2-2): DTGVSQNPRHKITKRGQNVTFRCDPISEHNRLYWYRQTLGQGPEFLTYFQNEAQLEKSRLLSDRFSAERPKGSFSTLEIQRTEQGDSAMYLCASSLGQNTGELFFGEGSRLTVL.

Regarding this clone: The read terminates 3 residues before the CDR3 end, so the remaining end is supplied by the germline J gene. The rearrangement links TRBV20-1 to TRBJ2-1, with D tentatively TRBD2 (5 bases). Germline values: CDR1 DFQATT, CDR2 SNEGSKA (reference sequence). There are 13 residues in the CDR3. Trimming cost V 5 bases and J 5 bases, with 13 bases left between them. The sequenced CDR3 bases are TGCAGTGCTGCCCCTCGGGGAAACAATGAG. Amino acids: CSAAPRGNNE. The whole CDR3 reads CSAAPRGNNEQFF.

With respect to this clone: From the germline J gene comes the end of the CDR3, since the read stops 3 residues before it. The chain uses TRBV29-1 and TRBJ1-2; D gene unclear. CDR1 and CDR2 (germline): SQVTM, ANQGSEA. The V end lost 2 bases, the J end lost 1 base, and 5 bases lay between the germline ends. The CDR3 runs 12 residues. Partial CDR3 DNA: TGCAGCGTTGAAAGGTTTAACTATGGC. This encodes CSVERFNYG. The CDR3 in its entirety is CSVERFNYGYTF.

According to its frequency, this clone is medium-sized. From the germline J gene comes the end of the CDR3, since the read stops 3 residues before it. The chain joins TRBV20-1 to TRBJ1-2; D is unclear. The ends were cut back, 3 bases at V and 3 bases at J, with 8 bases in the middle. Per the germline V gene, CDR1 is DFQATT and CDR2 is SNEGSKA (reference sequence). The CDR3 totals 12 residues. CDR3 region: CSARRPDYGYTF. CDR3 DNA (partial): TGCAGTGCTAGGCGGCCTGACTATGGC.

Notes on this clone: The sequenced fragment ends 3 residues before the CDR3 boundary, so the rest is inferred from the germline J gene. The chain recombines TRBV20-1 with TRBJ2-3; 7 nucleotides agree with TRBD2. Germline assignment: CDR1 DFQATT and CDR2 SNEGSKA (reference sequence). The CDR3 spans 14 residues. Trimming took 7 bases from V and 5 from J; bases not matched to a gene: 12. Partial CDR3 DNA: TGCAGTGGAAGGGGTCTAGCGGTGGGAGATACG. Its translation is CSGRGLAVGDT. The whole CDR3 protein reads CSGRGLAVGDTQYF.

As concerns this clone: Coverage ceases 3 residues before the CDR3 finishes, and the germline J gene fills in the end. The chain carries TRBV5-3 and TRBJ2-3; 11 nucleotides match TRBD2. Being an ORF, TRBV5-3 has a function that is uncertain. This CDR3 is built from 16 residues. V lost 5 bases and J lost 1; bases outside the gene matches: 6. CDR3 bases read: TGTGCCAGAAGGCCGACTAGCGGGGACCGCACAGATACG. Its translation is CARRPTSGDRTDT. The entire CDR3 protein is CARRPTSGDRTDTQYF.

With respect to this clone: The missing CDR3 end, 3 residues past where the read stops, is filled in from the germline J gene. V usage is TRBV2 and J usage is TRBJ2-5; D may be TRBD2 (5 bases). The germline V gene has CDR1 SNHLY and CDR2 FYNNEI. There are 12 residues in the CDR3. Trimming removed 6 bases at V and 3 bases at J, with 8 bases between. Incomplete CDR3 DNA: TGTGCCAGCAGAAGGCGGGAAGAGACC. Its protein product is CASRRREET. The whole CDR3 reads CASRRREETQYF.

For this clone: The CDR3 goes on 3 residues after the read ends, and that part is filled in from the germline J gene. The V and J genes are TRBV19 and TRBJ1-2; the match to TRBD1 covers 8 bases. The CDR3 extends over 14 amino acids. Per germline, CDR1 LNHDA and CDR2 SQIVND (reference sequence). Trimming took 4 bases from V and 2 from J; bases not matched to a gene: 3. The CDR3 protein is CASSTRTGNYGYTF. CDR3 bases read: TGTGCCAGTAGTACGCGGACAGGGAACTATGGC.

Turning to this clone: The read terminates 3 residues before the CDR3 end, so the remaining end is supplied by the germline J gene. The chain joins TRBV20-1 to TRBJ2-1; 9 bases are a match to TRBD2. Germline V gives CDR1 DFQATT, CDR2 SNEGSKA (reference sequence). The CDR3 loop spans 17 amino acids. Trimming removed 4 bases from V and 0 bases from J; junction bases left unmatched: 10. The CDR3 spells CSAIWLAGFSSYNEQFF. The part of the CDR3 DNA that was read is TGCAGTGCTATCTGGCTAGCGGGGTTTAGCTCCTACAATGAG.

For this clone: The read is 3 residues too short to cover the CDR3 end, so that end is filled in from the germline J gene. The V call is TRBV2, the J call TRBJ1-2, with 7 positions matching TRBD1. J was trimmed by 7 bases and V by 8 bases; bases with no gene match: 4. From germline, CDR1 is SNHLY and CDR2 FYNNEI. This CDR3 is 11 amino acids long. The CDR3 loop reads CASGYRGGYTF. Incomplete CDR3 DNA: TGTGCCAGCGGATACAGGGGTGGC.

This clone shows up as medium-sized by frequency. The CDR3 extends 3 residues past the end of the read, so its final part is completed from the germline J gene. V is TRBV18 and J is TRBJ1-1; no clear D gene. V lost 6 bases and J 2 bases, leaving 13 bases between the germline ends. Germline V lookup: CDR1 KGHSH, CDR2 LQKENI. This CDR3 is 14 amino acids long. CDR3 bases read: TGTGCCAGCTCCCCAGAACAAAGAAACACTGAA. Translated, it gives CASSPEQRNTE. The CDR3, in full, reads CASSPEQRNTEAFF. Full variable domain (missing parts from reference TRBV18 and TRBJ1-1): NAGVMQNPRHLVRRRGQEARLRCSPMKGHSHVYWYRQLPEEGLKFMVYLQKENIIDESGMPKERFSAEFPKEGPSILRIQQVVRGDSAAYFCASSPEQRNTEAFFGQGTRLTVV.

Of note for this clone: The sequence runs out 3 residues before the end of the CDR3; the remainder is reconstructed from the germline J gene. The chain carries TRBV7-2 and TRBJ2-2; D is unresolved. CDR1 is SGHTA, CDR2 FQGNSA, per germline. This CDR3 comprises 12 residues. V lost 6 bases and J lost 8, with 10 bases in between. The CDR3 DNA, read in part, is TGTGCCAGCAGAACGCCCCGGGGGGAG. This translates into CASRTPRGE. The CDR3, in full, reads CASRTPRGELFF.

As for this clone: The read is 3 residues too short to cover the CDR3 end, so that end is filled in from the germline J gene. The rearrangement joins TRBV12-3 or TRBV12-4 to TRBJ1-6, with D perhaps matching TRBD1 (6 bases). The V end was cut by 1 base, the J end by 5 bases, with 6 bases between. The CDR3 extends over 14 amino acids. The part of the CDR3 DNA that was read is TGTGCCAGCAGTTTAGGGACAGATAATTCACCC. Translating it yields CASSLGTDNSP. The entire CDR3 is CASSLGTDNSPLHF.